These 9 T cell receptor beta chains were all obtained from the same sample, sequenced in a study of T cell changes during pregnancy in multiple sclerosis. Clones were sequenced by immunoSEQ multiplex PCR, and TCRdb holds only the in-frame ones, with some missing. Of about 70,000 clones listed, 92% are singletons. The starting material was CD4+ T cells from peripheral blood mononuclear cells, obtained after pregnancy. These TCRs come from a female donor with multiple sclerosis, enrolled in a pregnancy study.

The chain combines TRBV5-4 with TRBJ2-3; D may be TRBD1 (6 bases). The CDR3 length is 14 residues. Germline V gives CDR1 SGHNT, CDR2 YYREEE (reference sequence). Trimming cost V 3 bases and J 7 bases, with 15 bases left between them. The CDR3: CASSSGQIPNTQYF. CDR3 DNA: TGTGCCAGCAGCTCAGGACAGATTCCTAATACGCAGTATTTT.

The chain couples TRBV6-1 to TRBJ1-5, with 12 bases fitting TRBD1. CDR3 length: 15 amino acids. From germline, CDR1 is MNHNS and CDR2 SASEGT. Losses at the gene ends were 6 bases for V and 8 bases for J; bases not matched to a gene: 8. Here the CDR3 reads CASRYGTGGLEPQHF. The CDR3 nucleotides are TGTGCCAGCAGATACGGGACAGGGGGCTTAGAGCCCCAGCATTTT.

The chain couples TRBV7-2 to TRBJ2-3; no clear D. Germline assignment: CDR1 SGHTA and CDR2 FQGNSA. Trimming left V 5 bases short and J 2 bases short, with 14 bases between. CDR3 size: 15 residues. For the CDR3, the DNA is TGTGCCAGCAGCCTGACGGCACAGCCCACAGATACGCAGTATTTT. Translation: CASSLTAQPTDTQYF. Full variable domain (rest looked up from reference TRBV7-2 and TRBJ2-3): GAGVSQSPSNKVTEKGKDVELRCDPISGHTALYWYRQSLGQGLEFLIYFQGNSAPDKSGLPSDRFSAERTGGSVSTLTIQRTQQEDSAVYLCASSLTAQPTDTQYFGPGTRLTVL.

This chain connects TRBV28 to TRBJ1-4, with TRBD1 matching 9 bases. This CDR3 region has 14 residues. Germline lookup yields CDR1 MDHEN and CDR2 SYDVKM. The V and J ends lost 6 bases and 4 bases, in that order; junction bases with no gene match: 3. The CDR3 nucleotides read TGTGCCAGCAGGGGGACAGGGCGTAATGAAAAACTGTTTTTT. Its translation: CASRGTGRNEKLFF.

The chain is built from TRBV27 and TRBJ2-5, with 7 positions matching TRBD2. After removal of 8 bases from V and 0 bases from J, the junction contained 6 bases not matched to a gene. The CDR3 runs 14 residues. Germline CDR1 is MNHEY and CDR2 is SMNVEV (reference sequence). The CDR3 DNA is TGTGCCAGCCGGGGGGTTGGGAACCAAGAGACCCAGTACTTC. This codes for CASRGVGNQETQYF.

The chain links TRBV7-3 to TRBJ2-2; 8 nucleotides agree with TRBD2. The V gene's germline CDR1 is SGHTA and CDR2 FQGTGA. The length of the CDR3 is 14 residues. J was trimmed by 4 bases and V by 5 bases; bases with no gene match: 3. CDR3 in DNA: TGTGCCAGCAGCACCACTAGCGGCACCGGGGAGCTGTTTTTT. Its translation: CASSTTSGTGELFF.

The chain is built from TRBV7-6 and TRBJ1-4, with 7 nucleotides matching TRBD1. V lost 4 bases to trimming and J lost 4 bases; unmatched junction nucleotides: 12. In germline, CDR1 is SGHVS, CDR2 FNYEAQ. CDR3 length: 17 amino acids. The CDR3 spells CASSSGLTGVFNEKLFF. CDR3 coding DNA: TGTGCCAGCAGCTCCGGCCTTACAGGGGTGTTTAATGAAAAACTGTTTTTT.

This clone was counted a few times. Other DNA sequences within the sample encode an identical CDR3. This chain links TRBV30 with TRBJ1-3, with TRBD1 matching 7 bases. Trimming at V came to 2 bases and at J to 0 bases, leaving 4 bases not matched to a gene. Germline V gene sequence: CDR1 GTSNPN, CDR2 SVGIG (reference sequence). The CDR3 sequence is 15 residues long. The CDR3 nucleotides are TGTGCCTGGAGTCGGGACAGCGGCTCTGGAAACACCATATATTTT. This sequence encodes CAWSRDSGSGNTIYF.

The chain is built from TRBV11-2 and TRBJ2-3; 10 nucleotides line up with TRBD2. J was trimmed by 5 bases and V by 5 bases; bases with no gene match: 7. Germline loops: CDR1 SGHAT, CDR2 FQNNGV. The CDR3 sequence is 15 residues long. The CDR3 DNA follows: TGTGCCAGCAGCCTCGGGATAGCGGGAGGAGATACGCAGTATTTT. It is translated as CASSLGIAGGDTQYF.